One sample yielded the 20 T cell receptor beta chains listed below, sequenced in a study of early T cells in non-severe SARS-CoV-2 infection. TCRdb used MiXCR to reprocess the 5' RACE reads, holding one entry per CDR3 protein. Of over 70,000 distinct CDR3 sequences listed, more than 14% were seen once; the top ten hold about 4%. The sequences come from whole blood, collected at baseline. Every receptor here comes from an adult who was a healthcare worker with PCR-confirmed SARS-CoV-2 infection or an uninfected control (not recorded which).

The V call is TRBV7-2, the J call TRBJ2-1; a possible D gene is TRBD2 (6 bases). Deletions cut 1 base from V and 2 bases from J, with 18 bases between. Germline lookup yields CDR1 SGHTA and CDR2 FQGNSA. The CDR3 spans 18 residues. The CDR3 protein is CASSLERIGLATYNEQFF. CDR3 nucleotides: TGTGCCAGCAGCTTAGAGCGCATTGGGCTAGCGACCTACAATGAGCAGTTCTTC.

This clonotype was seen just once. The chain has TRBV5-1 and TRBJ2-3; no reliable D call. V shed 1 base and J shed 1 base, with 7 bases lying between them. Germline CDR1 SGHRS, CDR2 YFSETQ. The CDR3 sequence is 14 residues long. The CDR3 DNA reads as TGCGCCAGCAGCTTGTACGGCGGCACAGATACGCAGTATTTT. Its protein product is CASSLYGGTDTQYF.

This clonotype turned up a few times. The chain is built from TRBV29-1 and TRBJ2-7; 7 bases line up with TRBD1. The CDR3 has 13 residues. Per germline, CDR1 SQVTM and CDR2 ANQGSEA. The V gene end was trimmed by 6 bases and the J gene end by 2 bases; junction bases not matched to a gene: 7. CDR3 nucleotide sequence: TGCAGCGTGGAAACCGGGACAGCCTACGAGCAGTACTTC. Protein product: CSVETGTAYEQYF.

This chain connects TRBV2 to TRBJ1-1; TRBD1 aligns across 7 bases. The CDR3 loop spans 12 amino acids. CDR1 is SNHLY and CDR2 is FYNNEI in the germline V gene. V gave up 4 bases and J gave up 8 bases; unmatched junction bases: 4. The CDR3 coding sequence is TGTGCCAGCAGTGGACAGGGCACCGAAGCTTTCTTT. The encoded protein is CASSGQGTEAFF.

This clonotype was picked up a small number of times. This may arise from a read error, as a much more abundant clone is one base away. The chain employs TRBV3-1 and TRBJ2-7; 11 bases fit TRBD1. The germline V gene encodes CDR1 LGHDT and CDR2 YNNKEL (reference sequence). The CDR3 runs to 14 residues. With V trimmed by 4 bases and J by 6 bases, 5 bases remained unmatched. The chain's CDR3 is CASSPGTGGFEQYF. The CDR3, as DNA: TGTGCCAGCAGCCCCGGGACAGGGGGATTCGAGCAGTACTTC.

This clonotype was seen a handful of times. The J gene is TRBJ1-2, the V gene TRBV3-1, with D perhaps TRBD1 (6 bases). Germline V lookup: CDR1 LGHDT, CDR2 YNNKEL (reference sequence). The CDR3 runs to 13 residues. V was shortened by 6 bases and J by 2 bases, with 10 bases between the two germline ends. CDR3 loop: CASREGENYGYTF. The CDR3 region has the DNA TGTGCCAGCAGAGAGGGGGAGAACTATGGCTACACCTTC.

This clonotype was detected only a few times. This chain uses TRBV20-1 with TRBJ2-7, with D unresolved. Trimming took 1 base from V and 1 from J, leaving 11 bases between them. Germline CDR1 reads DFQATT; CDR2 reads SNEGSKA (reference sequence). This CDR3 comprises 14 residues. The CDR3, as DNA: TGCAGTGCTAGAGGGGTAGCACATTCCTACGAGCAGTACTTC. Its translation is CSARGVAHSYEQYF.

V and J are TRBV27 and TRBJ2-2; D might be TRBD1 or TRBD2, each matching 6 bases. Trimming left V 2 bases short and J 6 bases short, with 7 bases between. The CDR3 length is 13 residues. Germline CDR1 reads MNHEY; CDR2 reads SMNVEV (reference sequence). In nucleotides, the CDR3 is TGTGCCAGCAGTTTAGGGGGGCCCGGGGAGCTGTTTTTT. Translated, it gives CASSLGGPGELFF.

This clonotype has a handful of counts. The chain combines TRBV7-8 with TRBJ2-5, with D possibly being TRBD1 or TRBD2 (5 bases each). The CDR3 is 14 residues long. CDR1 SGHVS and CDR2 FQNEAQ come from the germline V gene. V was pared by 5 bases and J by 1 base, with 11 bases between. The CDR3 here is CASSRGPAQETQYF. DNA of the CDR3: TGTGCCAGCAGCAGGGGACCAGCCCAAGAGACCCAGTACTTC. The full variable domain, with the rest looked up from reference TRBV7-8 and TRBJ2-5, is GAGVSQSPRYKVAKRGQDVALRCDPISGHVSLFWYQQALGQGPEFLTYFQNEAQLDKSGLPSDRFFAERPEGSVSTLKIQRTQQEDSAVYLCASSRGPAQETQYFGPGTRLLVL.

DNA for the CDR3: TGTGCCAGCAGGTCCTCGGGGGAGCAGTACTTC. Translating gives CASRSSGEQYF. The rearrangement uses TRBV6-5 and TRBJ2-7, with D tentatively TRBD2 (5 bases). The CDR3 sequence is 11 residues long. The ends were cut back, 6 bases at V and 7 bases at J, with 10 bases in the middle. Germline V gives CDR1 MNHEY, CDR2 SVGAGI.

This chain links TRBV9 with TRBJ2-7; D is uncertain. There are 15 residues in the CDR3. Trimming shortened V by 0 bases and J by 3 bases, and 13 bases separated the two germline ends. Germline-derived CDR1 and CDR2 are SGDLS and YYNGEE. The CDR3 DNA follows: TGTGCCAGCAGCGTAGCCGCCCGACACGGCTACGAGCAGTACTTC. It specifies CASSVAARHGYEQYF. Combining the CDR3 with reference TRBV9 and TRBJ2-7 gives the whole variable domain DSGVTQTPKHLITATGQRVTLRCSPRSGDLSVYWYQQSLDQGLQFLIQYYNGEERAKGNILERFSAQQFPDLHSELNLSSLELGDSALYFCASSVAARHGYEQYFGPGTRLTVT.

This clonotype has at least ten counts. This chain uses TRBV20-1 with TRBJ1-1, with TRBD1 matching over 10 bases. After removal of 1 base from V and 8 bases from J, the junction contained 13 bases not matched to a gene. The CDR3 spans 16 residues. The germline CDR1 and CDR2 sequences are DFQATT and SNEGSKA (reference sequence). The CDR3 bases are TGCAGTGCTAGAGCGCTCAAAGGACAGGGGGACAAAGAAGCTTTCTTT. Residues: CSARALKGQGDKEAFF.

The chain employs TRBV18 and TRBJ2-1; 8 bases are shared with TRBD2. The CDR3 consists of 13 residues. Per the germline V gene, CDR1 is KGHSH and CDR2 is LQKENI. J gave up 9 bases and V 1 base, and 2 bases lay outside the gene matches. CDR3 nucleotide sequence: TGTGCCAGCTCACCACGGGGACTAGGTGAGCAGTTCTTC. Protein sequence: CASSPRGLGEQFF.

Only a few counts were recorded for this clonotype. The gene calls are TRBV19 and TRBJ1-3, with a possible D match to TRBD1 (5 bases). The CDR3 loop spans 16 amino acids. Germline values: CDR1 LNHDA, CDR2 SQIVND (reference sequence). V was shortened by 10 bases and J by 0 bases, with 19 bases between the two germline ends. The CDR3 DNA is TGTGCCACATCCTCCCCGGGACGTTCCTCTGGAAACACCATATATTTT. This codes for CATSSPGRSSGNTIYF.

The J gene is TRBJ1-1, the V gene TRBV13; 7 bases fit TRBD1. Germline loops: CDR1 PRHDT, CDR2 FYEKMQ (reference sequence). CDR3 length: 13 amino acids. V lost 5 bases to trimming and J lost 12 bases; unmatched junction nucleotides: 12. This CDR3 is CASSPNPQTGSFF. CDR3 nucleotide sequence: TGTGCCAGCAGCCCTAACCCTCAGACAGGGTCTTTCTTT.

This clonotype came up a few times. The V and J genes are TRBV7-9 and TRBJ2-2; 8 nucleotides agree with TRBD2. The CDR3 contains 15 residues. The J segment lost 4 bases and the V segment lost 8 bases, leaving 9 bases of the junction unmatched. The germline V gene has CDR1 SEHNR and CDR2 FQNEAQ (reference sequence). In DNA, the CDR3 is TGTGCCAGCGGGCCCATAGCGGGAAGCACCGGGGAGCTGTTTTTT. Translation gives CASGPIAGSTGELFF.

The chain recombines TRBV12-3 or TRBV12-4 with TRBJ1-3; D gene uncertain. Trimming removed 3 bases at V and 0 bases at J, with 6 bases between. CDR3 size: 14 residues. The CDR3, as DNA: TGTGCCAGCAGTTTCAGGATCTCTGGAAACACCATATATTTT. It specifies CASSFRISGNTIYF.

This clonotype came up a few times. This chain links TRBV30 with TRBJ2-3, with 7 bases lining up with TRBD2. The CDR3 contains 14 residues. J lost 2 bases, V lost 2 bases, and 4 bases had no gene match. Germline values: CDR1 GTSNPN, CDR2 SVGIG (reference sequence). CDR3 bases: TGTGCCTGGAGTAAACTAGCGACCACAGATACGCAGTATTTT. It specifies CAWSKLATTDTQYF.

Ten or more counts support this clonotype. The J gene is TRBJ2-3, the V gene TRBV7-7; TRBD2 agrees at 14 bases. Germline V gene sequence: CDR1 SSHAT, CDR2 FNYEAQ (reference sequence). Trimming at V came to 4 bases and at J to 3 bases, leaving 3 bases not matched to a gene. This CDR3 has 16 amino acids. For the CDR3, the DNA is TGTGCCAGCAGCTCGGGACTAGCGGGAGCAACAGATACGCAGTATTTT. This codes for CASSSGLAGATDTQYF.

The CDR3 loop reads CASSPDRRDPTEAFF. In DNA form, the CDR3 reads TGTGCCAGCAGCCCAGACCGCCGGGACCCAACTGAAGCTTTCTTT. The rearrangement uses TRBV7-8 and TRBJ1-1; a possible D gene is TRBD1 (5 bases). This CDR3 is 15 amino acids long. V lost 5 bases, J lost 5 bases, and 18 bases lay in between. CDR1 is SGHVS and CDR2 is FQNEAQ in the germline V gene.